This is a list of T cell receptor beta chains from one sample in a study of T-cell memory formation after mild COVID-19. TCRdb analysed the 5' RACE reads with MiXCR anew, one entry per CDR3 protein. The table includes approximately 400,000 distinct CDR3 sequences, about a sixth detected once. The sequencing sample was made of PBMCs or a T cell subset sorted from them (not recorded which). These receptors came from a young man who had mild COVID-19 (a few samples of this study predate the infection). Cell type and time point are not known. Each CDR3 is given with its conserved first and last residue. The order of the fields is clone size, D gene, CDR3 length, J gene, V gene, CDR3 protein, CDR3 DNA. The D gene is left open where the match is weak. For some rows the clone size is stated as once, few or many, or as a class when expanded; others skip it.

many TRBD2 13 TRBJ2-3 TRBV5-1 CASSLDRAGSQYF TGCGCCAGCAGCTTGGATAGAGCGGGGTCGCAGTATTTT
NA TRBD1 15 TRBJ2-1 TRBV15 CATSRGGTGTNEQFF TGTGCCACCAGCAGAGGAGGGACAGGGACCAATGAGCAGTTCTTC
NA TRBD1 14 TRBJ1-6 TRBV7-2 CARSFGRGNSPLHF TGTGCCAGAAGCTTTGGCAGGGGGAATTCACCCCTCCACTTT
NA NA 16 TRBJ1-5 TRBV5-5 CASSLGLSAVDQPQHF TGTGCCAGCAGCTTGGGACTTAGCGCAGTAGATCAGCCCCAGCATTTT
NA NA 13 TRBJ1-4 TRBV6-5 CASSQRVSEKLFF TGTGCCAGCAGCCAACGGGTCTCTGAAAAACTGTTTTTT
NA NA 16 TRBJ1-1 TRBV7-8 CASSRDGATGTTEAFF TGTGCCAGCAGCCGCGACGGGGCAACAGGGACCACTGAAGCTTTCTTT
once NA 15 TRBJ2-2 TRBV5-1 CASKTGTSNTGELFF TGCGCCAGCAAAACCGGGACTTCGAACACCGGGGAGCTGTTTTTT
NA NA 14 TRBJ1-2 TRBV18 CASSPNRPEYGYTF TGTGCCAGCTCACCAAATAGGCCGGAGTATGGCTACACCTTC
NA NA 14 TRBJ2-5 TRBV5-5 CASSLVSVQETQYF TGTGCCAGCAGCTTGGTTAGCGTGCAAGAGACCCAGTACTTC
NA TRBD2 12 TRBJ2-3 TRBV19 CASHGLGGMQYF TGTGCCAGCCACGGTCTCGGGGGGATGCAGTATTTT
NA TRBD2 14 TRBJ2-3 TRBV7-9 CASILAGGQDTQYF TGTGCCAGCATATTAGCGGGGGGGCAAGATACGCAGTATTTT
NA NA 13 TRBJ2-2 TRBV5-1 CASGIHSTGELFF TGCGCCAGCGGTATACACAGCACCGGGGAGCTGTTTTTT
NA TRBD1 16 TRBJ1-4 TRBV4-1 CASSQPWTGYNEKLFF TGCGCCAGCAGCCAACCCTGGACAGGGTACAATGAAAAACTGTTTTTT
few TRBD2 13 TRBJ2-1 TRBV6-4 CASSIGLANEQFF TGTGCCAGCAGTATCGGACTAGCTAATGAGCAGTTCTTC
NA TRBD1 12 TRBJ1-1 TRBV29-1 CSAGTGSTEAFF TGCAGCGCCGGGACAGGGAGCACTGAAGCTTTCTTT
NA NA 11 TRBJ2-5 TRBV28 CASSQKETQYF TGTGCCAGCAGCCAGAAAGAGACCCAGTACTTC
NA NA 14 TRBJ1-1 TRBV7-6 CASRQRAGNTEAFF TGTGCCAGCAGACAAAGGGCCGGGAACACTGAAGCTTTCTTT
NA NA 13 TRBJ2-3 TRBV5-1 CASSVRGTDTQYF TGCGCCAGCAGCGTCCGGGGCACAGATACGCAGTATTTT
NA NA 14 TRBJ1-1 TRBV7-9 CASSRVVDGTEAFF TGTGCCAGCAGCCGGGTAGTTGATGGCACTGAAGCTTTCTTT
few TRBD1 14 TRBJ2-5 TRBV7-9 CASSVDRGLETQYF TGTGCCAGCTCTGTGGACAGGGGGCTAGAGACCCAGTACTTC
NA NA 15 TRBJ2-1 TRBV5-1 CASSWVPGLYNEQFF TGCGCCAGCAGCTGGGTTCCGGGCCTCTACAATGAGCAGTTCTTC
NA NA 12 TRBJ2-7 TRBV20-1 CSASGRGVEQYF TGCAGTGCTAGCGGACGGGGAGTAGAGCAGTACTTC
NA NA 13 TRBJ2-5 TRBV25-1 CASSDAAEETQYF TGTGCCAGCAGTGATGCAGCGGAGGAGACCCAGTACTTC
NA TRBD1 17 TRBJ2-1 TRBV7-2 CASSFRLPGQGSNEQFF TGTGCCAGCAGCTTTAGGCTTCCGGGACAGGGATCCAATGAGCAGTTCTTC
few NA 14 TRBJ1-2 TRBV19 CASSMQAGHYGYTF TGTGCCAGTAGTATGCAAGCAGGACACTATGGCTACACCTTC
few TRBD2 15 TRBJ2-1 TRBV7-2 CASRWVAGGVNEQFF TGTGCCAGCAGATGGGTAGCGGGGGGCGTCAATGAGCAGTTCTTC
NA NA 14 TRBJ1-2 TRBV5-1 CASSRPGEGRGYTF TGCGCCAGCAGCCGGCCGGGGGAAGGTCGAGGCTACACCTTC
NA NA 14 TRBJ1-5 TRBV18 CASSLWVPPTTQHF TGTGCCAGCTCACTGTGGGTCCCTCCTACAACCCAGCATTTT
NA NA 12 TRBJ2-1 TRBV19 CASSTAYNEQFF TGTGCCAGTAGTACTGCCTACAATGAGCAGTTCTTC